One and the same sample provided the 26 T cell receptor beta chains below, sequenced in a study of T cell responses to AZD1222 COVID-19 vaccine. Clones were sequenced by immunoSEQ multiplex PCR, and TCRdb holds only the in-frame ones, with some missing. Of 200,000 or so clones in the sample, 90% were seen once. The input for sequencing was peripheral blood, taken on day 0 of AZD1222 vaccination. These receptors came from an adult in good health.

This rearrangement joins TRBV18 to TRBJ2-7, with 7 bases fitting TRBD1. J was trimmed by 3 bases and V by 0 bases; bases with no gene match: 2. The CDR3 runs to 14 residues. Germline V gene data show CDR1 as KGHSH and CDR2 as LQKENI. The CDR3 spells CASSPPQGVYEQYF. CDR3 coding DNA: TGTGCCAGCTCACCACCCCAGGGGGTCTACGAGCAGTACTTC.

The chain carries TRBV3-1 (or the pseudogene TRBV3-2) and TRBJ2-1; D not resolved. The length of the CDR3 is 14 residues. From germline, CDR1 is LGHDT and CDR2 YNNKEL (reference sequence). Trimming shortened V by 1 base and J by 9 bases, and 13 bases separated the two germline ends. CDR3: CASSQVQERGEQFF. In DNA, the CDR3 is TGTGCCAGCAGCCAAGTGCAGGAGAGAGGTGAGCAGTTCTTC.

The rearrangement joins TRBV6-5 to TRBJ1-2; D possibly corresponds to TRBD1 (6 bases). Per germline, CDR1 MNHEY and CDR2 SVGAGI. Deletions cut 0 bases from V and 8 bases from J, with 19 bases between. There are 16 residues in the CDR3. This CDR3 is CASSYSSGRGSFGYTF. The CDR3 DNA reads as TGTGCCAGCAGTTACTCGTCAGGCAGGGGTTCATTCGGCTACACCTTC.

This rearrangement joins TRBV3-1 (or the pseudogene TRBV3-2) to TRBJ2-2; 8 nucleotides agree with TRBD2. Germline lookup yields CDR1 LGHDT and CDR2 YNNKEL (reference sequence). This CDR3 has 16 residues. Trimming at V came to 4 bases and at J to 5 bases, leaving 9 bases not matched to a gene. The CDR3 DNA sequence: TGTGCCAGCAGCCGCCGGACTAGCCTCGGTACCGGGGAGCTGTTTTTT. Amino acids: CASSRRTSLGTGELFF.

This sequence joins TRBV7-9 and TRBJ1-4, with TRBD1 identical over 7 bases. Germline CDR1 reads SEHNR; CDR2 reads FQNEAQ (reference sequence). The CDR3 extends over 14 amino acids. The junction had 6 bases not matched to a gene; V was cut back by 6 bases and J by 5 bases. CDR3 nucleotide sequence: TGTGCCAGCAGTCAAGGGACAGCGAATGAAAAACTGTTTTTT. It translates to CASSQGTANEKLFF.

This CDR3 is CASSPQPGLTSYEQYF. CDR3 DNA sequence: TGCGCCAGCAGCCCTCAGCCCGGTTTAACTTCCTACGAGCAGTACTTC. The V and J genes are TRBV5-1 and TRBJ2-7; D remains ambiguous. Germline V gene data show CDR1 as SGHRS and CDR2 as YFSETQ. With 4 bases removed from V and 1 base from J, the gap between germline ends came to 18 bases. The CDR3 totals 16 residues.

This clone is medium-sized (0.01 to 0.1%). The rearrangement uses TRBV7-2 and TRBJ2-3, with 11 bases aligning to TRBD2. This CDR3 spans 18 amino acids. V was pared by 1 base and J by 0 bases, with 6 bases of the junction left unmatched. Germline CDR1 and CDR2: SGHTA and FQGNSA. As DNA, the CDR3 is TGTGCCAGCAGCTTAGTTTCGACTAGCGGGGCAAGCACAGATACGCAGTATTTT. Translated, it gives CASSLVSTSGASTDTQYF.

The chain links TRBV3-1 (or the pseudogene TRBV3-2) to TRBJ2-7, with D possibly TRBD2 on 6 matching bases. Germline V gene data show CDR1 as LGHDT and CDR2 as YNNKEL (reference sequence). The CDR3 has 15 residues. V shed 4 bases and J shed 0 bases, with 13 bases lying between them. The CDR3 DNA is TGTGCCAGCAGCCCTTTCCTAGCGAACTCCTACGAGCAGTACTTC. It codes for CASSPFLANSYEQYF.

V is TRBV28 and J is TRBJ1-1; D unresolved. The V gene's germline CDR1 is MDHEN and CDR2 SYDVKM. The CDR3 length is 11 residues. The ends were cut back, 5 bases at V and 11 bases at J, with 12 bases in the middle. Here the CDR3 DNA reads TGTGCCAGCAGTAGTCCCGCATATGCTTTCTTT. It codes for CASSSPAYAFF.

This chain joins TRBV7-9 and TRBJ2-2; weak D call: TRBD2 (5 bases). This CDR3 contains 13 residues. Germline assignment: CDR1 SEHNR and CDR2 FQNEAQ (reference sequence). Trimming cost V 1 base and J 7 bases, with 7 bases left between them. CDR3 region: CASSLERSGELFF. For the CDR3, the DNA is TGTGCCAGCAGCTTAGAGCGGAGCGGGGAGCTGTTTTTT.

The chain joins TRBV15 to TRBJ2-7, with TRBD2 as a possible D gene (6 bases). Trimming cost V 3 bases and J 4 bases, with 7 bases left between them. Germline V gene lookup returns CDR1 LNHNV and CDR2 YYDKDF (reference sequence). CDR3 length equals 12 residues. CDR3 loop: CATSRGGYEQYF. The CDR3 nucleotides are TGTGCCACCAGCAGGGGGGGATACGAGCAGTACTTC.

This chain connects TRBV16 to TRBJ1-5; 7 bases fit TRBD1. The CDR3 covers 15 residues. Germline assignment: CDR1 KGHSY and CDR2 FQNENV. The V and J ends lost 2 bases and 6 bases, in that order; junction bases with no gene match: 7. Written as DNA, the CDR3 is TGTGCCAGCAGCCAAGCAGCAGGGGGTGCTCAGCCCCAGCATTTT. Translating gives CASSQAAGGAQPQHF.

This clone was detected only once. This sequence joins TRBV2 and TRBJ1-2; the D gene is possibly TRBD1 (6 bases). The CDR3 runs to 12 residues. V was trimmed by 4 bases and J by 7 bases, leaving 10 bases between them. Germline assignment: CDR1 SNHLY and CDR2 FYNNEI. The CDR3 nucleotides are TGTGCCAGCAGTGTTCACAGGGTTGGCTACACCTTC. Protein product: CASSVHRVGYTF.

V and J are TRBV6-5 and TRBJ2-7; weak D call: TRBD2 (6 bases). Per the germline V gene, CDR1 is MNHEY and CDR2 is SVGAGI. The CDR3 is 16 amino acids. V was pared by 0 bases and J by 3 bases, with 15 bases between. The CDR3 region has the DNA TGTGCCAGCAGTTACTCCTCCCGGGGGTTCTACTACGAGCAGTACTTC. Amino acid sequence: CASSYSSRGFYYEQYF.

This clone has more than one count but fewer than ten. V is TRBV28 and J is TRBJ1-2; no clear D. Per the germline V gene, CDR1 is MDHEN and CDR2 is SYDVKM. This CDR3 comprises 12 residues. Trimming removed 1 base at V and 12 bases at J, with 12 bases between. The CDR3 DNA follows: TGTGCCAGCAGTTTATTGTCCCAGCCCAACACCTTC. Its translation: CASSLLSQPNTF.

This clone was picked up one time. V is TRBV2 and J is TRBJ1-6; perhaps TRBD1 as D (5 bases). Trimming stripped 1 base from V and 3 bases from J, with 13 bases between. CDR1 and CDR2 from the germline V gene are SNHLY and FYNNEI. The CDR3 is 17 amino acids. The CDR3 DNA is TGTGCCAGCAGTGAAGTTGTGGGACGGATCTATAATTCACCCCTCCACTTT. Protein sequence: CASSEVVGRIYNSPLHF. The full variable domain, its missing parts supplied by reference TRBV2 and TRBJ1-6, is EPEVTQTPSHQVTQMGQEVILRCVPISNHLYFYWYRQILGQKVEFLVSFYNNEISEKSEIFDDQFSVERPDGSNFTLKIRSTKLEDSAMYFCASSEVVGRIYNSPLHFGNGTRLTVT.

The V gene is TRBV6-6, the J gene TRBJ1-2; no definite D call. Germline V gene lookup returns CDR1 MNHNY and CDR2 SVGAGI (reference sequence). Trimming cost V 7 bases and J 8 bases, with 17 bases left between them. The length of the CDR3 is 13 residues. The CDR3 coding sequence is TGTGCCAGCACCCCAGGAAGAGAGGACGGCTACACCTTC. It translates to CASTPGREDGYTF.

The CDR3 loop reads CASSEDTGGGYTF. The CDR3 DNA sequence: TGTGCCAGCAGTGAAGACACGGGCGGGGGCTACACCTTC. The chain recombines TRBV27 with TRBJ1-2; D uncertain. The CDR3 is 13 residues long. Trimming pared 5 bases from V and 8 bases from J, leaving 15 bases between. Germline CDR1 and CDR2: MNHEY and SMNVEV (reference sequence).

The chain is built from TRBV18 and TRBJ1-5, with 9 positions matching TRBD1. Germline lookup yields CDR1 KGHSH and CDR2 LQKENI. V was clipped by 0 bases and J by 7 bases; unmatched bases: 4. This CDR3 has 15 amino acids. CDR3 sequence (DNA): TGTGCCAGCTCACCACCGGGACAGGGAACCCAGCCCCAGCATTTT. Translation gives CASSPPGQGTQPQHF.

The rearrangement links TRBV11-2 to TRBJ1-4; no clear D gene. The germline CDR1 and CDR2 sequences are SGHAT and FQNNGV. CDR3 length equals 12 residues. V shed 4 bases and J shed 14 bases, with 14 bases lying between them. Written as DNA, the CDR3 is TGTGCCAGCAGCTCCATAACCGGTGTGCTGTTTTTT. As protein: CASSSITGVLFF.

The chain uses TRBV27 and TRBJ2-1; perhaps TRBD1 as D (6 bases). V lost 5 bases and J lost 5, with 16 bases in between. CDR1 MNHEY and CDR2 SMNVEV come from the germline V gene (reference sequence). This CDR3 spans 15 amino acids. The CDR3 region has the DNA TGTGCCAGCAGTCCGCAGGGGTTAGGCAACAATGAGCAGTTCTTC. As protein: CASSPQGLGNNEQFF.

A single count supports this clone. The J gene is TRBJ2-7, the V gene TRBV11-1, with 8 bases that match TRBD2. The CDR3 extends over 13 amino acids. J lost 4 bases, V lost 2 bases, and 1 base had no gene match. Germline CDR1 SGHAT, CDR2 FQDESV (reference sequence). CDR3 DNA: TGTGCCAGCAGCTTACGGGGGGGGTACGAGCAGTACTTC. Translated: CASSLRGGYEQYF. Filled out from reference TRBV11-1 and TRBJ2-7, the complete variable domain reads EAEVAQSPRYKITEKSQAVAFWCDPISGHATLYWYRQILGQGPELLVQFQDESVVDDSQLPKDRFSAERLKGVDSTLKIQPAELGDSAMYLCASSLRGGYEQYFGPGTRLTVT.

This chain links TRBV10-3 with TRBJ2-7, with D possibly being TRBD2 (6 bases). The CDR3 is made up of 15 amino acids. Germline assignment: CDR1 ENHRY and CDR2 SYGVKD. With 5 bases removed from V and 0 bases from J, the gap between germline ends came to 14 bases. For the CDR3, the DNA is TGTGCCATCAGTCCCGTTGACGGGAGCTCCTACGAGCAGTACTTC. Protein product: CAISPVDGSSYEQYF.

The chain couples TRBV6-1 to TRBJ2-5; TRBD1 matches 11 bases. CDR3 size: 16 residues. V dropped 4 bases and J dropped 3; count of bases not matched to a gene: 7. Germline V lookup: CDR1 MNHNS, CDR2 SASEGT. Here the CDR3 reads CASSGPGQGAEETQYF. CDR3 nucleotide sequence: TGTGCCAGCAGTGGCCCCGGACAGGGGGCCGAAGAGACCCAGTACTTC.

This sequence joins TRBV6-5 and TRBJ1-4, with 7 bases identical to TRBD1. CDR1 MNHEY and CDR2 SVGAGI come from the germline V gene. The CDR3 totals 14 residues. With 7 bases clipped from V and 5 bases from J, the junction kept 7 bases outside the gene matches. The CDR3 is CASMPGQRNEKLFF. As DNA, the CDR3 is TGTGCCAGCATGCCGGGACAGAGGAATGAAAAACTGTTTTTT.

The rearrangement links TRBV3-1 (or the pseudogene TRBV3-2) to TRBJ2-3, with D possibly being TRBD1 (6 bases). The CDR3 is made up of 14 amino acids. Trimming removed 6 bases at V and 1 base at J, with 11 bases between. Per the germline V gene, CDR1 is LGHDT and CDR2 is YNNKEL (reference sequence). DNA for the CDR3: TGTGCCAGCAGTCAGGGGTGGCGCACAGATACGCAGTATTTT. Protein: CASSQGWRTDTQYF.